These T cell receptor beta chains were read from a single sample in a study of CD8 T cells in Susac syndrome. MiXCR was run by TCRdb on the immunoSEQ multiplex PCR reads, yielding one entry per CDR3 protein. The top ten hold 0.11% of the sample, which has some 260,000 distinct CDR3 sequences, approximately 84% seen once. Input material: CD8+ T cells from PBMCs. The source is a human donor with multiple sclerosis. CDR3s include the opening cysteine and the closing phenylalanine or tryptophan. The D gene is left open where the match is weak. The listing skips clone size in some rows; elsewhere it reads once, few, many or a size class.

abundance	j_gene	d_gene	v_gene	CDR3aa	CDR3nt
-	TRBJ2-3	TRBD2	TRBV6-1	CASSGPPTSGSGRTDTQYF	TGTGCCAGCAGTGGCCCCCCGACTAGCGGGAGCGGTAGGACAGATACGCAGTATTTT
few	TRBJ2-1	TRBD1	TRBV20-1	CSARDPGQVYNEQFF	TGCAGTGCTAGAGATCCGGGACAGGTGTACAATGAGCAGTTCTTC
-	TRBJ2-4	TRBD1	TRBV9	CASSTGQAGNIQYF	TGTGCCAGCAGCACCGGACAGGCTGGAAACATTCAGTACTTC
-	TRBJ1-4	-	TRBV19	CASSITGAATNEKLFF	TGTGCCAGTAGTATTACCGGGGCCGCAACTAATGAAAAACTGTTTTTT
once	TRBJ2-2	-	TRBV27	CASSLFTGGELFF	TGTGCCAGCAGTTTATTCACAGGGGGGGAGCTGTTTTTT
few	TRBJ1-5	TRBD1	TRBV6-2/TRBV6-3	CASRRDRANQPQHF	TGTGCCAGCAGGCGGGACAGGGCCAATCAGCCCCAGCATTTT
-	TRBJ2-7	TRBD2	TRBV7-9	CASSTNSGRDSYEQYF	TGTGCCAGCAGCACCAATAGCGGGAGAGACTCCTACGAGCAGTACTTC
-	TRBJ1-1	-	TRBV20-1	CSARTHWVGQGAPIF	-
-	TRBJ1-1	TRBD1	TRBV20-1	CSARDREGARTEAFF	TGCAGTGCTAGAGATCGAGAGGGGGCGCGGACTGAAGCTTTCTTT
once	TRBJ1-2	-	TRBV27	CASSPFRTSYNYGYTF	TGTGCCAGCAGTCCTTTCAGGACATCGTACAACTATGGCTACACCTTC